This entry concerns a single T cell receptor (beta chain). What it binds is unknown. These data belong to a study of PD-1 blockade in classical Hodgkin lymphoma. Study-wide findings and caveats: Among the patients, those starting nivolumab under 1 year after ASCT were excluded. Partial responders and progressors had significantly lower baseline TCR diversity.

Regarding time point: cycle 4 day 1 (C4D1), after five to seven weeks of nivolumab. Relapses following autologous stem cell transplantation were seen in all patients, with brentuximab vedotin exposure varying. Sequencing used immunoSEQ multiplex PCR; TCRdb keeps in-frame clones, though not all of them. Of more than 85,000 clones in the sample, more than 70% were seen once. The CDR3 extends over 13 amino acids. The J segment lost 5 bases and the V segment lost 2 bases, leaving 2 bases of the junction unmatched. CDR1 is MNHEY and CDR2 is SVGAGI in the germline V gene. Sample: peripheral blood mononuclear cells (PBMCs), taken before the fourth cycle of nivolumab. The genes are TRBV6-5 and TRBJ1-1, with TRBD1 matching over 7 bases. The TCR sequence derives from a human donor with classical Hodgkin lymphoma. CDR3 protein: CASSYTGQTEAFF. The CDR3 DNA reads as TGTGCCAGCAGTTACACGGGACAGACTGAAGCTTTCTTT.